This T cell receptor beta chain was recovered during a study of T cell repertoires in cytomegalovirus infection (dated by TCRdb to the late 2010s). Describing the broader study: Donor HLA type was relevant to the analysis, as public TCR beta signatures indicated carriage of CMV infection together with the matching HLA type. The paper as a whole reports these results and caveats: In the ex vivo response, HLA-C-restricted CMV-specific TCR beta clonotypes were dominant, and in two of eight donors the single most frequent clonotype came from this HLA-C-restricted group. Cumulative frequency of public TCR beta family members discriminated carriers of CMV infection plus the relevant HLA type in this cohort and an independent roughly 330-donor cohort.

Sequencing was carried out with an Illumina HiSeq 1500. The public reads were reprocessed in TCRdb via fastp at Q25 and MiXCR, keeping in-frame beta chains. Rows matching on CDR3 protein sequence are summarized as one entry with the most common DNA and genes. The sample table shows hundreds of thousands of distinct CDR3 sequences, and around a sixth are seen once. The leading ten clones occupy roughly 8.7% of the sample. A word on this clonotype: Its antigen has not been determined. Base qualities were left out, and no much larger clone turns up one base away.

The sequenced material came from PBMCs. This TCR was recovered from a human donor in good health (CMV status not recorded). Some clones in this sample may be carry-over from other donors' samples.

This receptor has the CDR3 CASSQDGRGQFF. The sequenced DNA is TGCGCCAGCAGCCAAGATGGGCGGGGTCAGTTCTTC. The rearrangement combines TRBV4-1 with TRBJ2-1; a tentative D match to TRBD2 spans 6 bases. CDR1 and CDR2 are drawn from the germline V gene: MGHRA, YSYEKL. Taken from cysteine to phenylalanine, the CDR3 has 12 residues. The CDR3 DNA has 36 bases and is translated from base 1. V is cut by 0 bases and J by 13 bases, and the space between the germline ends is 10 bases.